Following are 3 T cell receptor beta chains from one sample sequenced in a study of OX40 agonist ivuxolimab in advanced cancers. This table comes from immunoSEQ multiplex PCR, and its TCRdb copy is limited to in-frame clones, with some not included. The data show roughly 90,000 clones, around nine tenths seen once. The sample was CD4+ or CD8+ T cells sorted from blood, taken in a trial of the OX40 agonist ivuxolimab. Every receptor here comes from an adult with an advanced solid tumor such as melanoma, head and neck, liver or kidney cancer.

The chain employs TRBV5-6 and TRBJ2-2, with 7 bases identical to TRBD1. The V gene's germline CDR1 is SGHDT and CDR2 YYEEEE. The CDR3 sequence is 16 residues long. With 4 bases clipped from V and 0 bases from J, the junction kept 6 bases outside the gene matches. CDR3 nucleotide sequence: TGTGCCAGCAGCCGAGTGGGGACAGCGAACACCGGGGAGCTGTTTTTT. Protein product: CASSRVGTANTGELFF.

This clone was observed a few times. The chain combines TRBV7-2 with TRBJ2-5; no clear D. Germline CDR1 is SGHTA and CDR2 is FQGNSA. This CDR3 comprises 13 residues. V was trimmed by 6 bases and J by 5 bases, leaving 13 bases between them. The CDR3 loop is CASSLLPGETQYF. CDR3 in DNA: TGTGCCAGCAGTTTGCTTCCTGGGGAGACCCAGTACTTC.

V gene TRBV14 combines with J gene TRBJ2-1; 7 positions agree with TRBD1. Germline CDR1 is SGHDN and CDR2 is FVKESK. The CDR3 contains 15 residues. Germline trimming cut 3 bases from V and 1 base from J; bases unmatched to any gene: 3. CDR3 protein: CASSQTGFSYNEQFF. CDR3 coding DNA: TGTGCCAGCAGCCAGACAGGGTTTTCCTACAATGAGCAGTTCTTC.